The clone carrying this T cell receptor beta chain was counted only a few times. This sample was taken from a study of blood T cell repertoires in COVID-19. Between the trimmed V and J ends, which lost 6 bases and 10 bases, there was a span of 12 bases. The CDR3 length is 12 residues. CDR1 MDHEN and CDR2 SYDVKM come from the germline V gene. Authors' data handling: Estimated nucleated cell counts came from reference gene primer amplification. TCRdb keeps only in-frame clones here, not all; method: immunoSEQ multiplex PCR. The DNA was the basis for D and trimming; V, J and clone size are from that table. The table shows about 100,000 clones, with around four fifths occurring only once.

This chain links TRBV28 with TRBJ1-4, with D possibly matching TRBD1 (6 bases). Sample: peripheral blood. The TCR originated in a man aged 55 to 70 with acute or convalescent COVID-19. CDR3 in DNA: TGTGCCAGCAGCACAGGGAGCAGAAAACTGTTTTTT. This gives the protein CASSTGSRKLFF.